This T cell receptor (beta chain) is from a study of blood T cell repertoires in COVID-19. Study information: COVID-19 samples from acute and convalescent phases originated in the United States, Italy and Spain. T cells, B-cell-depleted T cells, or PBMCs provided the cDNA or gDNA that served as material.

As originally analysed: For nucleated cells, counts were estimated from reference gene primer amplification. The protocol was immunoSEQ multiplex PCR, while the TCRdb copy is restricted to in-frame clones and leaves out a portion. From that table come the V and J calls and clone size; the DNA was used to work out D and trimming. The sample lists about 180,000 clones, roughly 90% occurring once. CDR1 SGHRS and CDR2 YFSETQ come from the germline V gene. V shed 4 bases and J shed 2 bases, with 16 bases lying between them. The CDR3 is 15 amino acids. The TCR was taken from a man aged 65 to 79 with active or convalescent COVID-19. V is TRBV5-1 and J is TRBJ2-7, with no clear D. Input material: peripheral blood. DNA of the CDR3: TGCGCCAGCAGCACACGACCAGGCTACACCTACGAGCAGTACTTC. Translated: CASSTRPGYTYEQYF.